These 19 T cell receptor beta chains came from one sample sequenced in a study of metastatic and nonmetastatic thyroid tumors (dated by TCRdb to the early 2020s). Receptor amplification or capture employed PCR. The sample was run on an Illumina HiSeq 4000. The public reads were reanalyzed by TCRdb: fastp trimming at Q25, MiXCR alignment, in-frame beta chains only. The sample records around 28,000 clones, 25% to 30% of which are singletons. The ten largest clones take up about 29% of the sample. None of the patients had been given any treatment before thyroid surgery. Material for sequencing was blood. All receptors derive from a female donor with papillary thyroid cancer or a benign thyroid nodule (not recorded which). Some clones in this sample may be carry-over from other donors' samples.

Of note for this clone: Germline is not matched at one junction end, which may reflect a read error. The chain has TRBV12-3 or TRBV12-4 and TRBJ2-7; 10 nucleotides match TRBD2. This CDR3 is 17 amino acids long. The CDR3 DNA is TGTGCCAGCAGTCCCTCCGGGGGTAGCGGGGGGCGGTACGATCAGTACTTC. The encoded protein is CASSPSGGSGGRYDQYF.

This clone was recorded many times. This sequence joins TRBV7-2 and TRBJ2-3, with no clear D. V shed 1 base and J shed 5 bases, with 4 bases lying between them. CDR1 is SGHTA, CDR2 FQGNSA, per germline. The CDR3 length is 12 residues. The CDR3 nucleotides are TGTGCCAGCAGCTTAGATCGAGATACGCAGTATTTT. Protein sequence: CASSLDRDTQYF.

In its sample, this clone was seen many times. The genes are TRBV18 and TRBJ1-1; the match to TRBD1 covers 8 bases. The CDR3 is 16 residues long. V dropped 4 bases and J dropped 1; count of bases not matched to a gene: 8. Germline values: CDR1 KGHSH, CDR2 LQKENI. The CDR3 spells CASSHDEGTGNTEAFF. The CDR3 DNA follows: TGTGCCAGCTCACACGACGAAGGGACAGGGAACACTGAAGCTTTCTTT.

This clone was seen at least ten times. The V gene is TRBV19, the J gene TRBJ1-5; a possible D gene is TRBD1 (5 bases). Germline loops: CDR1 LNHDA, CDR2 SQIVND (reference sequence). The CDR3 spans 15 residues. V was shortened by 8 bases and J by 9 bases, with 23 bases between the two germline ends. CDR3 amino acids: CASAPLGGGVRPQHF. CDR3 coding DNA: TGTGCCAGTGCCCCCCTGGGGGGGGGGGTACGGCCCCAGCATTTT.

This clone is deemed medium-sized. CDR3 DNA: TGTGCCATCAACGTAGATGGACAGGACACAGATACGCAGTATTTT. This sequence encodes CAINVDGQDTDTQYF. The V gene is TRBV10-3, the J gene TRBJ2-3; 7 bases fit TRBD1. Germline CDR1 and CDR2: ENHRY and SYGVKD. This CDR3 has 15 residues. The V gene end was trimmed by 7 bases and the J gene end by 2 bases; junction bases not matched to a gene: 9.

This clone was found a few times. The chain employs TRBV19 and TRBJ2-7; a possible D gene is TRBD1 (6 bases). Germline values: CDR1 LNHDA, CDR2 SQIVND (reference sequence). The CDR3 consists of 15 residues. The ends were cut back, 5 bases at V and 0 bases at J, with 14 bases in the middle. CDR3 DNA sequence: TGTGCCAGTAGTGTGGACAGCGGAAGCTCCTACGAGCAGTACTTC. Amino acids: CASSVDSGSSYEQYF.

CDR3 coding DNA: TGTGCCAGCAGCTTAGGGGACAGCTTCGATGAGCAGTTCTTC. Its translation: CASSLGDSFDEQFF. This rearrangement joins TRBV7-9 to TRBJ2-1, with 7 bases fitting TRBD1. Germline CDR1 SEHNR, CDR2 FQNEAQ (reference sequence). The CDR3 is made up of 14 amino acids. The V segment lost 1 base and the J segment 8 bases; nucleotides outside the gene matches: 5.

This clone was found many times. The chain has TRBV7-9 and TRBJ1-1; 12 bases line up with TRBD1. CDR3 length equals 18 residues. V gave up 2 bases and J gave up 1 base; unmatched junction bases: 8. The germline CDR1 and CDR2 sequences are SEHNR and FQNEAQ (reference sequence). CDR3 DNA: TGTGCCAGCAGCTTATCGGGACAGGGGGCCATTAAGAACACTGAAGCTTTCTTT. It codes for CASSLSGQGAIKNTEAFF.

This clone was counted between two and nine times. V gene TRBV6-2 or TRBV6-3 combines with J gene TRBJ1-5; D is undetermined. The V and J ends lost 2 bases and 4 bases respectively, with 6 bases between them. There are 13 residues in the CDR3. The V gene's germline CDR1 is MNHEY and CDR2 SVGEGT. DNA of the CDR3: TGTGCCAGCAGTTACGCGGAGAATCAGCCCCAGCATTTT. Its translation: CASSYAENQPQHF.

This rearrangement joins TRBV4-2 to TRBJ2-7, with unresolved D. The V gene lost 0 bases and the J gene lost 6 bases, with 9 bases spanning the gap. There are 13 residues in the CDR3. Looked up from germline, CDR1 is LGHNA and CDR2 is YNFKEQ. The CDR3 sequence is CASSQDLIREQYF. The CDR3 nucleotides are TGTGCCAGCAGCCAAGATCTAATCCGCGAGCAGTACTTC.

This clone was seen a few times. The CDR3 DNA follows: TGTGCCAGCAGCGACGCTTACTCTGGAAACACCATATATTTT. As protein: CASSDAYSGNTIYF. The chain is built from TRBV6-1 and TRBJ1-3; D ambiguous. V was shortened by 6 bases and J by 0 bases, with 9 bases between the two germline ends. The CDR3 sequence is 14 residues long. Per germline, CDR1 MNHNS and CDR2 SASEGT.

The V and J genes are TRBV9 and TRBJ2-7; the D is unclear. V lost 0 bases and J 1 base, leaving 11 bases between the germline ends. CDR3 length equals 15 residues. Germline assignment: CDR1 SGDLS and CDR2 YYNGEE. As DNA, the CDR3 is TGTGCCAGCAGCGTAGCAGGTACGGGTTCCTACGAGCAGTACTTC. Encoded protein: CASSVAGTGSYEQYF.

The chain has TRBV28 and TRBJ1-2; 8 bases are a match to TRBD1. The V gene's germline CDR1 is MDHEN and CDR2 SYDVKM. V shed 7 bases, J shed 4 bases, and the junction held 8 bases outside the gene matches. This CDR3 comprises 14 residues. CDR3 nucleotides: TGTGCCAGCACTATGGCAGGGGGCTTCTATGGCTACACCTTC. Its protein product is CASTMAGGFYGYTF.

V usage is TRBV11-1 and J usage is TRBJ1-2, with TRBD1 identical over 9 bases. V was pared by 5 bases and J by 7 bases, with 14 bases of the junction left unmatched. The CDR3 loop spans 16 amino acids. The germline gives CDR1 SGHAT, CDR2 FQDESV (reference sequence). CDR3 coding DNA: TGTGCCAGCAGCAAAACCACAGGGGGCTATAGCGGTGGCTACACCTTC. It encodes CASSKTTGGYSGGYTF. Complete variable domain (other parts from reference TRBV11-1 and TRBJ1-2): EAEVAQSPRYKITEKSQAVAFWCDPISGHATLYWYRQILGQGPELLVQFQDESVVDDSQLPKDRFSAERLKGVDSTLKIQPAELGDSAMYLCASSKTTGGYSGGYTFGSGTRLTVV.

This clone is classed as medium-sized. CDR3 in DNA: TGTGCCAGCAGTTACGCCGGTGAGGCGCAGTATTTT. Translating it yields CASSYAGEAQYF. The chain combines TRBV6-2 or TRBV6-3 with TRBJ2-3, with no clear D. Trimming took 2 bases from V and 10 from J, leaving 10 bases between them. Germline V lookup: CDR1 MNHEY, CDR2 SVGEGT. This CDR3 region has 12 residues.

This clone was found a few times. This chain uses TRBV15 with TRBJ2-1, with 7 bases matching TRBD2. Germline V gives CDR1 LNHNV, CDR2 YYDKDF (reference sequence). Trimming took 0 bases from V and 8 from J; bases not matched to a gene: 7. This CDR3 has 15 residues. DNA for the CDR3: TGTGCCACCAGCAGAGAGGGAGGGCCCTCTGATGAGCAGTTCTTC. Amino acid sequence: CATSREGGPSDEQFF. The full variable domain, completed using reference TRBV15 and TRBJ2-1, is DAMVIQNPRYQVTQFGKPVTLSCSQTLNHNVMYWYQQKSSQAPKLLFHYYDKDFNNEADTPDNFQSRRPNTSFCFLDIRSPGLGDTAMYLCATSREGGPSDEQFFGPGTRLTVL.

The rearrangement joins TRBV20-1 to TRBJ2-1; D uncertain. The CDR3 length is 11 residues. The V gene's germline CDR1 is DFQATT and CDR2 SNEGSKA (reference sequence). V lost 6 bases to trimming and J lost 5 bases, with 8 bases between them. The CDR3 bases are TGCAGTGCAAGAAGGCACAATGAGCAGTTCTTC. Translating gives CSARRHNEQFF.

This clone was recorded at least ten times. This sequence joins TRBV28 and TRBJ2-5; no firm D call. The CDR3 has 11 amino acids. Trimming stripped 2 bases from V and 5 bases from J, with 3 bases between. Germline V CDR1 and CDR2: MDHEN, SYDVKM. This CDR3 reads CASSLTETQYF. For the CDR3, the DNA is TGTGCCAGCAGTTTAACGGAGACCCAGTACTTC.

By sample fraction, this clone is medium-sized. The J gene is TRBJ2-2, the V gene TRBV6-1, with no clear D. The CDR3 spans 11 residues. Germline V CDR1 and CDR2: MNHNS, SASEGT. Between the trimmed V and J ends, which lost 7 bases and 6 bases, there was a span of 6 bases. CDR3 sequence (DNA): TGTGCCAGCACCCACGCCGGGGAGCTGTTTTTT. Translation: CASTHAGELFF.